The next 13 T cell receptor beta chains were all read from a single sample in a study of beta chain features in type 1 diabetes. The investigators reverse transcribed all of the isolated RNA, so they sequenced expressed TCRB transcripts. TCRdb keeps only in-frame clones here, not all; method: immunoSEQ multiplex PCR. The sample shows 200,000 to 250,000 clones, about a tenth of them seen only once. The sequenced sample consisted of central memory CD4+ T cells from blood. These receptors all stem from a man aged 18-30 years in good health.

This clone was seen many times. V usage is TRBV30 and J usage is TRBJ1-5; no firm D call. The CDR3 has 12 residues. Germline CDR1 GTSNPN, CDR2 SVGIG (reference sequence). V was clipped by 3 bases and J by 9 bases, with 12 bases between them. CDR3 amino acids: CAWSGPGRPQHF. The CDR3 nucleotides read TGTGCCTGGAGCGGCCCGGGGAGGCCCCAGCATTTT. Complete variable domain (other parts from reference TRBV30 and TRBJ1-5): SQTIHQWPATLVQPVGSPLSLECTVEGTSNPNLYWYRQAAGRGLQLLFYSVGIGQISSEVPQNLSASRPQDRQFILSSKKLLLSDSGFYLCAWSGPGRPQHFGDGTRLSIL.

This clone was observed a handful of times. This rearrangement joins TRBV6-1 to TRBJ1-1; weak D call: TRBD1 (6 bases). Germline CDR1 MNHNS, CDR2 SASEGT. This CDR3 is built from 13 residues. Trimming took 2 bases from V and 7 from J, leaving 11 bases between them. The CDR3, as DNA: TGTGCCAGCAGTGAAACAGGGAAGGTTGAAGCTTTCTTT. Translation gives CASSETGKVEAFF.

This rearrangement joins TRBV18 to TRBJ2-1; D is undetermined. Germline V gives CDR1 KGHSH, CDR2 LQKENI. Trimming pared 2 bases from V and 12 bases from J, leaving 14 bases between. This CDR3 spans 13 amino acids. The CDR3 nucleotides read TGTGCCAGCTCACCAGTCGCGGATCCCGGGCAGTTCTTC. It translates to CASSPVADPGQFF.

Only a few counts were recorded for this clone. The rearrangement links TRBV9 to TRBJ1-1; D call uncertain. Germline CDR1 is SGDLS and CDR2 is YYNGEE. The length of the CDR3 is 13 residues. The V end lost 2 bases, the J end lost 8 bases, and 13 bases lay between the germline ends. CDR3 in amino acids: CASSVSPSVEAFF. In DNA, the CDR3 is TGTGCCAGCAGCGTTTCCCCATCCGTCGAAGCTTTCTTT.

This clone was counted between two and nine times. The V gene is TRBV9, the J gene TRBJ2-1, with D hard to call. Trimming stripped 0 bases from V and 7 bases from J, with 11 bases between. CDR1 is SGDLS, CDR2 YYNGEE, per germline. The CDR3 extends over 14 amino acids. The CDR3 spells CASSVDAYPNEQFF. As DNA, the CDR3 is TGTGCCAGCAGCGTAGATGCCTACCCTAATGAGCAGTTCTTC.

In this sample, this clone turned up a few times. CDR3 nucleotides: TGTGCCAGCAGCTTCAGACAGTCTATGGATGAGCAGTTCTTC. Amino acid sequence: CASSFRQSMDEQFF. The gene calls are TRBV7-2 and TRBJ2-1, with D possibly matching TRBD1 (5 bases). V dropped 3 bases and J dropped 8 bases, with 14 bases sitting between them. Germline CDR1 SGHTA, CDR2 FQGNSA. CDR3 size: 14 residues.

The V gene is TRBV7-2, the J gene TRBJ1-2; D unclear. Germline CDR1 is SGHTA and CDR2 is FQGNSA. V gave up 5 bases and J gave up 4 bases, with 8 bases separating them. This CDR3 comprises 12 residues. The CDR3 sequence is CASSPRSYGYTF. The CDR3 coding sequence is TGTGCCAGCAGCCCCCGTTCCTATGGCTACACCTTC.

The chain uses TRBV5-5 and TRBJ2-7, with TRBD1 matching over 9 bases. This CDR3 has 14 amino acids. Germline V gene sequence: CDR1 SGHKS, CDR2 YYEKEE (reference sequence). Germline trimming cut 4 bases from V and 6 bases from J; bases unmatched to any gene: 8. The CDR3 loop is CASSPWTGVREQYF. CDR3 nucleotide sequence: TGTGCCAGCAGCCCCTGGACAGGGGTACGCGAGCAGTACTTC.

The rearrangement uses TRBV7-9 and TRBJ2-3, with D perhaps matching TRBD2 (7 bases). The germline CDR1 and CDR2 sequences are SEHNR and FQNEAQ (reference sequence). CDR3 length: 13 residues. Trimming pared 2 bases from V and 6 bases from J, leaving 9 bases between. Written as DNA, the CDR3 is TGTGCCAGCAGCTTACCGGGGGGCGATACGCAGTATTTT. It codes for CASSLPGGDTQYF.

This clone turned up a few times. The chain carries TRBV29-1 and TRBJ1-1; perhaps TRBD1 as D (5 bases). The CDR3 spans 13 residues. The germline CDR1 and CDR2 sequences are SQVTM and ANQGSEA. V was trimmed by 5 bases and J by 2 bases, leaving 12 bases between them. Written as DNA, the CDR3 is TGCAGCGTTCATGACAGAGATAACACTGAAGCTTTCTTT. It translates to CSVHDRDNTEAFF.

This clone was picked up a small number of times. This sample includes further DNA sequences coding for the same CDR3. The rearrangement uses TRBV7-2 and TRBJ1-2; TRBD1 is a possible D gene (6 bases). The CDR3 covers 13 residues. The V and J ends lost 3 bases and 4 bases respectively, with 9 bases between them. Germline V gives CDR1 SGHTA, CDR2 FQGNSA. CDR3: CASSLGQGYGYTF. CDR3 in DNA: TGTGCCAGCAGCTTGGGACAAGGCTATGGCTACACCTTC.

The CDR3 spells CASSQGGSFQETQYF. The CDR3 bases are TGTGCCAGCAGCCAAGGGGGTTCGTTCCAAGAGACCCAGTACTTC. The chain has TRBV4-2 and TRBJ2-5, with D uncertain. Looked up from germline, CDR1 is LGHNA and CDR2 is YNFKEQ. Trimming took 1 base from V and 1 from J, leaving 10 bases between them. The CDR3 consists of 15 residues.

The chain recombines TRBV27 with TRBJ1-2, with TRBD1 identical over 8 bases. Trimming cost V 8 bases and J 5 bases; bases outside gene matches: 4. The V gene's germline CDR1 is MNHEY and CDR2 SMNVEV (reference sequence). The CDR3 runs to 12 residues. In nucleotides, the CDR3 is TGTGCCAGCCGGGACAGGACTTATGGCTACACCTTC. This gives the protein CASRDRTYGYTF.